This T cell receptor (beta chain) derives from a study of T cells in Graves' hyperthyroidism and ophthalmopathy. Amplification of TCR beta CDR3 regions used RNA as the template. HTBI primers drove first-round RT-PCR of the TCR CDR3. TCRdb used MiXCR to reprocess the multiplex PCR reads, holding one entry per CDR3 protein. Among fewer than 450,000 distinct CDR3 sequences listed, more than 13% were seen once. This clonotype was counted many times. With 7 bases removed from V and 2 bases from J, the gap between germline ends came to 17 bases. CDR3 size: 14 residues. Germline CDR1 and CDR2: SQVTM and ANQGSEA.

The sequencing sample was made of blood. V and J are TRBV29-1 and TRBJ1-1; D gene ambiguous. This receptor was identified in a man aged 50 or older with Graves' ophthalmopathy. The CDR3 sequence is CSAPLFEGNTEAFF. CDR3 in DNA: TGCAGCGCTCCTCTCTTTGAGGGCAACACTGAAGCTTTCTTT.